This TCR beta chain comes out of a study of neurological immune-mediated disorders. Study-wide findings and caveats: The most TCR clonal expansion was seen in HTLV-1-associated myelopathy, and the least was seen in multiple sclerosis, which fell below healthy controls.

cDNA was made by 5'RACE with 10-nucleotide random UMIs. TCRdb passed the 5' RACE reads through MiXCR, listing each CDR3 protein once. The table has 50,000 to 75,000 distinct CDR3 sequences, roughly 3.7% seen once. This clonotype came up many times. Its antigen is as yet unknown. From germline, CDR1 is SGHRS and CDR2 YFSETQ. Trimming cost V 3 bases and J 0 bases, with 10 bases left between them. The CDR3 length is 16 residues. This sequence was found in a man in his fifties with multiple sclerosis. Input material: PBMCs. This rearrangement joins TRBV5-1 to TRBJ2-6; tentative D call: TRBD1 (6 bases). The CDR3 here is CASSSRQDSGANVLTF. The CDR3 coding sequence is TGCGCCAGCAGCTCTCGACAGGACTCTGGGGCCAACGTCCTGACTTTC.